The clone carrying this T cell receptor beta chain was seen ten or more times. These data belong to a study of T cells after yellow fever vaccination. TCRdb itself ran the 5' RACE reads through MiXCR, one entry per CDR3 protein. The sample consists of some 99,000 distinct CDR3 sequences, approximately 6.3% of them appearing once. The receptor's source is a man younger than 35 who received the YFV17D yellow fever vaccine. The sample was CD8+ T cells sorted from PBMCs, taken 10 days after the yellow fever booster vaccination.

The chain's CDR3 is CASSQDTAGGANVLTF. For the CDR3, the DNA is TGCGCCAGCAGCCAAGATACGGCAGGGGGGGCCAACGTCCTGACTTTC. The chain links TRBV4-3 to TRBJ2-6, with a tentative D call TRBD1 (5 bases). V lost 0 bases to trimming and J lost 4 bases, with 10 bases between them. CDR3 length equals 16 residues. The germline V gene has CDR1 LGHNA and CDR2 YSLEER.